Below, 24 T cell receptor beta chains from the same sample are listed, as sequenced in a study of identical twins. MiXCR, applied by TCRdb to the 5' RACE reads, yields one record per CDR3 protein. The sample records about 470,000 distinct CDR3 sequences, 20% to 25% being singletons. The data were also submitted as part of a second study, on T cells expressing NK-cell markers.

What was sequenced was CD4+ T cells sorted from blood. The origin of the receptors is a woman under 30 in good health.

J is TRBJ2-5 and V is TRBV20-1; TRBD1 might be the D (6 bases). This CDR3 is built from 13 residues. Looked up from germline, CDR1 is DFQATT and CDR2 is SNEGSKA (reference sequence). Trimming removed 5 bases from V and 5 bases from J, with 15 bases in between. CDR3 in DNA: TGCAGTGCTGCAGGGGTGGTAGGGGAGACCCAGTACTTC. Amino acids: CSAAGVVGETQYF.

This chain connects TRBV6-2 or TRBV6-3 to TRBJ2-1; no clear D. Trimming shortened V by 10 bases and J by 4 bases, and 14 bases separated the two germline ends. Per germline, CDR1 MNHEY and CDR2 SVGEGT. There are 13 residues in the CDR3. This CDR3 is CAISLVGYNEQFF. The CDR3 DNA sequence: TGTGCCATATCCCTGGTAGGGTACAATGAGCAGTTCTTC.

V is TRBV4-2 and J is TRBJ2-5; 9 nucleotides agree with TRBD2. J gave up 4 bases and V 4 bases, and 10 bases lay outside the gene matches. Germline assignment: CDR1 LGHNA and CDR2 YNFKEQ. The CDR3 is made up of 16 amino acids. CDR3 loop: CASSPPGARGGETQYF. Here the CDR3 DNA reads TGTGCCAGCAGCCCCCCCGGGGCGCGGGGGGGAGAGACCCAGTACTTC.

This clonotype was recorded many times. The chain has TRBV2 and TRBJ1-4; D uncertain. In germline, CDR1 is SNHLY, CDR2 FYNNEI. The CDR3 consists of 14 residues. V lost 6 bases and J 5 bases, leaving 13 bases between the germline ends. The chain's CDR3 is CASRHNLENEKLFF. CDR3 coding DNA: TGTGCCAGCAGGCATAATTTAGAGAATGAAAAACTGTTTTTT. Drawing the rest from reference TRBV2 and TRBJ1-4, the complete variable domain is EPEVTQTPSHQVTQMGQEVILRCVPISNHLYFYWYRQILGQKVEFLVSFYNNEISEKSEIFDDQFSVERPDGSNFTLKIRSTKLEDSAMYFCASRHNLENEKLFFGSGTQLSVL.

This rearrangement joins TRBV20-1 to TRBJ2-7; 7 bases line up with TRBD2. Germline values: CDR1 DFQATT, CDR2 SNEGSKA (reference sequence). CDR3 length: 14 amino acids. Germline trimming cut 3 bases from V and 4 bases from J; bases unmatched to any gene: 9. CDR3 sequence: CSARDPSGNYEQYF. The CDR3 region has the DNA TGCAGTGCTAGGGATCCTAGCGGAAATTACGAGCAGTACTTC.

This clonotype was seen at least ten times. The chain is built from TRBV6-1 and TRBJ1-6; D gene unclear. Trimming removed 2 bases at V and 7 bases at J, with 9 bases between. This CDR3 comprises 14 residues. The germline gives CDR1 MNHNS, CDR2 SASEGT. CDR3 nucleotides: TGTGCCAGCAGTGAAATAGACTCAAATTCACCCCTCCACTTT. Translated: CASSEIDSNSPLHF.

This clonotype came up a few times. The V and J genes are TRBV6-5 and TRBJ2-2; TRBD2 agrees at 10 bases. The CDR3 has 15 residues. From germline, CDR1 is MNHEY and CDR2 SVGAGI. V lost 2 bases to trimming and J lost 6 bases; unmatched junction nucleotides: 3. This CDR3 is CASSYRGLAAGELFF. As DNA, the CDR3 is TGTGCCAGCAGTTACCGCGGACTAGCGGCCGGGGAGCTGTTTTTT.

In this sample, this clonotype turned up a few times. The chain uses TRBV7-2 and TRBJ2-5; no firm D call. CDR3 length: 12 amino acids. Trimming cost V 3 bases and J 4 bases, with 6 bases left between them. Germline V gene sequence: CDR1 SGHTA, CDR2 FQGNSA. The CDR3 loop is CASSFARETQYF. In nucleotides, the CDR3 is TGTGCCAGCAGCTTTGCCCGAGAGACCCAGTACTTC.

The rearrangement uses TRBV15 and TRBJ2-7, with unresolved D. V lost 0 bases and J 7 bases, leaving 19 bases between the germline ends. This CDR3 is built from 16 residues. Germline loops: CDR1 LNHNV, CDR2 YYDKDF (reference sequence). In nucleotides, the CDR3 is TGTGCCACCAGCAGAGATATGGGCGGCTCAAGTTGGGAGCAGTACTTC. It yields the protein CATSRDMGGSSWEQYF. The variable domain in full, with the rest retrieved from reference TRBV15 and TRBJ2-7, is DAMVIQNPRYQVTQFGKPVTLSCSQTLNHNVMYWYQQKSSQAPKLLFHYYDKDFNNEADTPDNFQSRRPNTSFCFLDIRSPGLGDTAMYLCATSRDMGGSSWEQYFGPGTRLTVT.

V is TRBV11-2 and J is TRBJ2-1; D perhaps matches TRBD2 (5 bases). Trimming cost V 5 bases and J 2 bases, with 13 bases left between them. This CDR3 is 15 amino acids long. The germline gives CDR1 SGHAT, CDR2 FQNNGV. In nucleotides, the CDR3 is TGTGCCAGCAGCACGTGGACTTTACCCTACAATGAGCAGTTCTTC. Amino acids: CASSTWTLPYNEQFF.

The rearrangement joins TRBV10-3 to TRBJ2-1; 10 bases map to TRBD2. Germline CDR1 ENHRY, CDR2 SYGVKD. Trimming took 4 bases from V and 0 from J; bases not matched to a gene: 6. The CDR3 contains 17 residues. The DNA of the CDR3 is TGTGCCATCAGTGTTCGTAGCGGGAGGAGCTCCTACAATGAGCAGTTCTTC. Translated, it gives CAISVRSGRSSYNEQFF.

The chain has TRBV7-2 and TRBJ2-6; TRBD1 might be the D (5 bases). The CDR3 consists of 15 residues. Deletions cut 3 bases from V and 1 base from J, with 7 bases between. From germline, CDR1 is SGHTA and CDR2 FQGNSA. The CDR3 sequence: CASSFRVSGANVLTF. DNA for the CDR3: TGTGCCAGCAGCTTCAGGGTATCTGGGGCCAACGTCCTGACTTTC.

The rearrangement joins TRBV7-3 to TRBJ2-3; 9 nucleotides align to TRBD2. The CDR3 runs 21 residues. The V segment lost 2 bases and the J segment 2 bases; nucleotides outside the gene matches: 20. In germline, CDR1 is SGHTA, CDR2 FQGTGA. The CDR3 loop is CASSLLNVGALAGDFTDTQYF. CDR3 coding DNA: TGTGCCAGCAGCTTACTTAACGTGGGAGCATTAGCGGGGGACTTCACAGATACGCAGTATTTT.

The chain is built from TRBV12-3 or TRBV12-4 and TRBJ2-7, with 10 bases lining up with TRBD2. The V segment lost 4 bases and the J segment 6 bases; nucleotides outside the gene matches: 6. The CDR3 runs 14 residues. The CDR3 nucleotides are TGTGCCAGCAGTTCCCGGCTAGCGGGAGTCGAGCAGTACTTC. This sequence encodes CASSSRLAGVEQYF.

This clonotype has just a few counts. The V call is TRBV12-3 or TRBV12-4, the J call TRBJ2-2; D not certain. Trimming took 1 base from V and 0 from J, leaving 6 bases between them. The CDR3 extends over 15 amino acids. CDR3 loop: CASSLGWTNTGELFF. The CDR3, as DNA: TGTGCCAGCAGTTTAGGGTGGACGAACACCGGGGAGCTGTTTTTT.

There are a few counts of this clonotype. This chain connects TRBV7-9 to TRBJ1-2; 10 bases match TRBD1. J was trimmed by 6 bases and V by 0 bases; bases with no gene match: 4. Germline V lookup: CDR1 SEHNR, CDR2 FQNEAQ (reference sequence). The CDR3 loop spans 15 amino acids. For the CDR3, the DNA is TGTGCCAGCAGCTTAGCGGAGGGACAGGGGAATGGCTACACCTTC. Protein: CASSLAEGQGNGYTF.

This clonotype showed up just a few times. One junction end disagrees with the germline gene, perhaps due to a read error. CDR3 sequence reads: CASSLVGPANVFF. The CDR3 bases are TGTGCCAGCAGCTTAGTTGGTCCAGCGAACGTTTTCTTC. This chain connects TRBV7-9 to TRBJ2-5; D not resolved. CDR3 size: 13 residues. Germline CDR1 is SEHNR and CDR2 is FQNEAQ (reference sequence).

The V gene is TRBV20-1, the J gene TRBJ2-1; 8 nucleotides align to TRBD2. CDR1 and CDR2 from the germline V gene are DFQATT and SNEGSKA (reference sequence). The CDR3 runs 14 residues. V lost 1 base to trimming and J lost 2 bases; unmatched junction nucleotides: 1. This CDR3 reads CSARVGGAYNEQFF. Written as DNA, the CDR3 is TGCAGTGCTAGAGTCGGGGGGGCCTACAATGAGCAGTTCTTC.

V usage is TRBV9 and J usage is TRBJ2-2, with 9 bases aligning to TRBD2. The CDR3 spans 14 residues. Germline V lookup: CDR1 SGDLS, CDR2 YYNGEE. The ends lost 9 bases at V and 1 base at J; junction bases unmatched: 4. Here the CDR3 DNA reads TGTGCCACCTCGACTAGCGGGAACACCGGGGAGCTGTTTTTT. It specifies CATSTSGNTGELFF.

This clonotype was recorded a few times. The V and J genes are TRBV3-1 and TRBJ1-2, with D unresolved. V lost 4 bases and J lost 8, with 20 bases in between. The CDR3 has 15 residues. CDR1 and CDR2 (germline): LGHDT, YNNKEL (reference sequence). The CDR3 protein is CASSPRGSIVKGYTF. As DNA, the CDR3 is TGTGCCAGCAGCCCTCGGGGTAGCATCGTGAAAGGCTACACCTTC.

This chain's CDR3 is CTLTGTYTDTQYF. The CDR3 DNA reads TGTACTCTGACAGGGACTTACACAGATACGCAGTATTTT. The gene calls are TRBV10-3 and TRBJ2-3; tentatively, D is TRBD1 (7 bases). The CDR3 extends over 13 amino acids. CDR1 and CDR2 from the germline V gene are ENHRY and SYGVKD.

A few counts support this clonotype. The CDR3 bases are TGCGCCAGCAGCGAGGGACAACTGAACACTGAAGCTTTCTTT. This gives the protein CASSEGQLNTEAFF. V is TRBV5-1 and J is TRBJ1-1, with D possibly TRBD1 on 6 matching bases. There are 14 residues in the CDR3. V was cut by 4 bases and J by 0 bases, with 10 bases left in between. Germline V gene lookup returns CDR1 SGHRS and CDR2 YFSETQ.

The V gene is TRBV7-9, the J gene TRBJ1-4; a possible D gene is TRBD1 (5 bases). V lost 1 base to trimming and J lost 10 bases, with 7 bases between them. CDR3 length: 12 amino acids. CDR1 SEHNR and CDR2 FQNEAQ come from the germline V gene (reference sequence). The chain's CDR3 is CASSLGQGKLFF. CDR3 in DNA: TGTGCCAGCAGCTTAGGGCAGGGAAAACTGTTTTTT. Supplemented by reference TRBV7-9 and TRBJ1-4, the full variable domain reads DTGVSQNPRHKITKRGQNVTFRCDPISEHNRLYWYRQTLGQGPEFLTYFQNEAQLEKSRLLSDRFSAERPKGSFSTLEIQRTEQGDSAMYLCASSLGQGKLFFGSGTQLSVL.

This chain uses TRBV12-3 or TRBV12-4 with TRBJ1-2; no clear D gene. The CDR3 covers 14 residues. The ends were cut back, 3 bases at V and 6 bases at J, with 14 bases in the middle. The chain's CDR3 is CASSLTVATNGYTF. The CDR3 nucleotides are TGTGCCAGCAGTTTGACCGTGGCAACTAATGGCTACACCTTC.